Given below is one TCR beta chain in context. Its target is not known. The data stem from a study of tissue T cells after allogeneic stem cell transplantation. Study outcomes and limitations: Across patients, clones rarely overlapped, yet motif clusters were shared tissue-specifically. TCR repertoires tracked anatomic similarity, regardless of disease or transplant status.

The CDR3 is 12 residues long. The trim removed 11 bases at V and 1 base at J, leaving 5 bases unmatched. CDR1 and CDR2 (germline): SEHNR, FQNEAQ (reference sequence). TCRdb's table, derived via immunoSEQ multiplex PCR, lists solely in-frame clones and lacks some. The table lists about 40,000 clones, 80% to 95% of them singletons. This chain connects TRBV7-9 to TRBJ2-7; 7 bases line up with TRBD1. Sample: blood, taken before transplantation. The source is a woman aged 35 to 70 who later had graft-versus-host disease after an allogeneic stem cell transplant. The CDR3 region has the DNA TGTGCCGTTACAGGGGAGTCCTACGAGCAGTACTTC. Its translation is CAVTGESYEQYF.